These 26 T cell receptor beta chains were all obtained from the same sample, sequenced in a study of beta chain features in type 1 diabetes (dated by TCRdb to 2017 to 2018). Library construction relied on the immunoSEQ multiplex PCR assay. All of the isolated RNA was reverse transcribed with the High Capacity cDNA Reverse Transcription Kit, so expressed TCRB transcripts were sequenced. The table comes from immuneACCESS by way of TCRdb, which keeps in-frame sequences with V and J called. Part of the clones is missing from these tables; in studies checked, under half for an unresolved V gene and the rest for unknown reasons. The sample table lists approximately 140,000 clones, roughly 9.3% of them with a count of one. Of the sample, 0.65% falls within the top ten clones. The source material was central memory CD4+ T cells from blood. The receptor source for this set is a woman in her thirties or forties in good health.

CDR3 region: CASSEQEGTGELFF. CDR3 DNA sequence: TGCGCCAGCAGTGAACAGGAGGGCACCGGGGAGCTGTTTTTT. The rearrangement uses TRBV10-1 and TRBJ2-2, with D possibly matching TRBD2 (6 bases). Trimming stripped 3 bases from V and 4 bases from J, with 9 bases between. In germline, CDR1 is WNHNN, CDR2 SYGVQD (reference sequence). CDR3 length: 14 amino acids.

The chain combines TRBV19 with TRBJ1-5; D call uncertain. Deletions cut 4 bases from V and 4 bases from J, with 11 bases between. The germline V gene encodes CDR1 LNHDA and CDR2 SQIVND (reference sequence). The CDR3 contains 14 residues. CDR3 in amino acids: CASSTEVVNQPQHF. For the CDR3, the DNA is TGTGCCAGTAGTACGGAGGTCGTTAATCAGCCCCAGCATTTT.

This clone occurred a few times. The CDR3 coding sequence is TGCAGCGTTGCCGTTAGCGGGGGAGCCTTTAATGAGCAGTTCTTC. Protein: CSVAVSGGAFNEQFF. The chain uses TRBV29-1 and TRBJ2-1; 9 nucleotides align to TRBD2. There are 15 residues in the CDR3. Germline V gene lookup returns CDR1 SQVTM and CDR2 ANQGSEA. V lost 4 bases and J lost 7; bases outside the gene matches: 11.

This clone was seen more than once but under ten times. The chain carries TRBV10-1 and TRBJ2-7; weak D call: TRBD2 (5 bases). This CDR3 comprises 15 residues. Germline V gives CDR1 WNHNN, CDR2 SYGVQD (reference sequence). V gave up 0 bases and J gave up 6 bases, with 15 bases separating them. CDR3 sequence (DNA): TGCGCCAGCAGTGAGTCCCGGGGTCCGCTACTCGAGCAGTACTTC. Translation gives CASSESRGPLLEQYF.

This clone was seen more than once but under ten times. V gene TRBV7-8 combines with J gene TRBJ2-7; weak D call: TRBD2 (6 bases). The length of the CDR3 is 14 residues. The V end was cut by 1 base, the J end by 3 bases, with 10 bases between. The germline gives CDR1 SGHVS, CDR2 FQNEAQ. CDR3 protein: CASSLEWGVYEQYF. CDR3 in DNA: TGTGCCAGCAGCTTAGAATGGGGGGTCTACGAGCAGTACTTC.

This clone was found a few times. An end of the junction does not agree with germline; a read error may underlie this. This rearrangement joins TRBV7-7 to TRBJ2-7; the D gene is possibly TRBD1 (6 bases). Germline values: CDR1 SSHAT, CDR2 FNYEAQ (reference sequence). This CDR3 has 15 amino acids. CDR3 in amino acids: CASSLASQGNYEQYF. CDR3 nucleotide sequence: TGTGCTAGCAGCTTAGCGTCCCAGGGGAACTACGAGCAGTACTTC.

This clone was recorded a few times. The chain employs TRBV7-2 and TRBJ2-3; TRBD2 might be the D (5 bases). The CDR3 loop spans 14 amino acids. V was clipped by 7 bases and J by 3 bases, with 14 bases between them. The germline CDR1 and CDR2 sequences are SGHTA and FQGNSA. The CDR3 region is CASTFRRGTDTQYF. The CDR3 DNA reads TGTGCCAGCACCTTTAGGCGAGGGACAGATACGCAGTATTTT. Full variable domain (rest looked up from reference TRBV7-2 and TRBJ2-3): GAGVSQSPSNKVTEKGKDVELRCDPISGHTALYWYRQSLGQGLEFLIYFQGNSAPDKSGLPSDRFSAERTGGSVSTLTIQRTQQEDSAVYLCASTFRRGTDTQYFGPGTRLTVL.

This clone was detected a few times. The chain links TRBV6-6 to TRBJ2-7; tentative D call: TRBD2 (5 bases). V shed 1 base and J shed 3 bases, with 7 bases lying between them. The germline V gene encodes CDR1 MNHNY and CDR2 SVGAGI (reference sequence). This CDR3 contains 13 residues. The CDR3: CASSYFGSYEQYF. Written as DNA, the CDR3 is TGTGCCAGCAGTTACTTTGGGAGCTACGAGCAGTACTTC.

There are a few counts of this clone. The chain couples TRBV1 to TRBJ2-1; the table's D call TRBD2 went unverified against the DNA. TRBV1 is recorded as a pseudogene. This CDR3 has 16 residues. The CDR3 is CTSSQEDGEGYNEQFF. The CDR3 nucleotides read TGCACCAGCAGCCAAGAGGACGGGGAAGGGTACAATGAGCAGTTCTTC.

The chain recombines TRBV7-2 with TRBJ2-3; 8 positions agree with TRBD2. The germline CDR1 and CDR2 sequences are SGHTA and FQGNSA. The CDR3 is 16 residues long. V trimming: 1 base; J trimming: 1 base; junction bases outside the gene matches: 4. The CDR3, as DNA: TGTGCCAGCAGCTTAGGGAGCGGGGGACGCACAGATACGCAGTATTTT. It encodes CASSLGSGGRTDTQYF.

The DNA of the CDR3 is TGTGCCAGCCTGGCAGGACAGGGGGTTGGCGAGCAGTACTTC. Protein: CASLAGQGVGEQYF. J is TRBJ2-7 and V is TRBV2; the match to TRBD1 covers 10 bases. Germline lookup yields CDR1 SNHLY and CDR2 FYNNEI. The CDR3 has 14 amino acids. With 8 bases clipped from V and 6 bases from J, the junction kept 10 bases outside the gene matches.

This chain uses TRBV30 with TRBJ2-3; 9 nucleotides align to TRBD2. The CDR3 length is 14 residues. J gave up 5 bases and V 4 bases, and 7 bases lay outside the gene matches. CDR1 GTSNPN and CDR2 SVGIG come from the germline V gene (reference sequence). The CDR3 region has the DNA TGTGCCTGGACCCCTAGCGGGGCGCTAGATACGCAGTATTTT. Translated, it gives CAWTPSGALDTQYF.

The rearrangement uses TRBV6-5 and TRBJ2-3, with 11 nucleotides matching TRBD1. Germline CDR1 and CDR2: MNHEY and SVGAGI. The CDR3 contains 14 residues. Trimming at V came to 7 bases and at J to 4 bases, leaving 4 bases not matched to a gene. DNA of the CDR3: TGTGCCAGCAAGAGGACAGGGGGCCCAGATACGCAGTATTTT. Its translation: CASKRTGGPDTQYF.

The chain employs TRBV18 and TRBJ2-5, with TRBD1 matching over 7 bases. V shed 4 bases, J shed 10 bases, and the junction held 9 bases outside the gene matches. Germline CDR1 and CDR2: KGHSH and LQKENI. CDR3 size: 13 residues. This chain's CDR3 is CASSLGQAQDQYF. DNA of the CDR3: TGTGCCAGCTCACTTGGACAGGCCCAGGACCAGTACTTC.

There are a few counts of this clone. This sequence joins TRBV10-3 and TRBJ2-5; D may be TRBD1 (6 bases). Germline V gives CDR1 ENHRY, CDR2 SYGVKD. The CDR3 loop spans 14 amino acids. Trimming took 5 bases from V and 0 from J, leaving 10 bases between them. CDR3 DNA sequence: TGTGCCATCAGTCCCCGGGACAACCAAGAGACCCAGTACTTC. It codes for CAISPRDNQETQYF.

This clone showed up just a few times. V usage is TRBV13 and J usage is TRBJ1-1; D may be TRBD1 (5 bases). The CDR3 sequence is 13 residues long. Germline V gene lookup returns CDR1 PRHDT and CDR2 FYEKMQ (reference sequence). Trimming took 6 bases from V and 2 from J, leaving 10 bases between them. The CDR3 sequence is CASRYGTNTEAFF. The CDR3, as DNA: TGTGCCAGCAGATACGGGACTAACACTGAAGCTTTCTTT.

This clone has more than one count but fewer than ten. The V call is TRBV6-1, the J call TRBJ1-2; the match to TRBD1 covers 8 bases. In germline, CDR1 is MNHNS, CDR2 SASEGT. After removal of 5 bases from V and 5 bases from J, the junction contained 7 bases not matched to a gene. The CDR3 is 14 amino acids. DNA for the CDR3: TGTGCCAGCAGTTTTGTCGGACAGGGTTATGGCTACACCTTC. Translated, it gives CASSFVGQGYGYTF.

The V call is TRBV11-2, the J call TRBJ2-1; TRBD2 aligns across 7 bases. The CDR3 is 16 residues long. J was trimmed by 12 bases and V by 5 bases; bases with no gene match: 19. Germline V gene sequence: CDR1 SGHAT, CDR2 FQNNGV. The CDR3 DNA reads as TGTGCCAGCAGCGCCCTAAGCGGGGATGCTTTCTGGGGGCAGTTCTTC. Amino acids: CASSALSGDAFWGQFF.

This rearrangement joins TRBV12-5 to TRBJ1-1, with 7 bases matching TRBD1. Trimming at V came to 4 bases and at J to 0 bases, leaving 14 bases not matched to a gene. The CDR3 runs to 18 residues. Germline-derived CDR1 and CDR2 are LGHNT and FRNRAP. The CDR3 bases are TGTGCTAGTGGTTCGGCTACAGGGGTTTCGGGGATGAACACTGAAGCTTTCTTT. The encoded protein is CASGSATGVSGMNTEAFF.

This clone has only a few counts. The rearrangement uses TRBV5-1 and TRBJ2-3; a possible D gene is TRBD2 (5 bases). V gave up 6 bases and J gave up 2 bases, with 7 bases separating them. CDR3 length equals 12 residues. Germline loops: CDR1 SGHRS, CDR2 YFSETQ. The CDR3, as DNA: TGCGCCAGCAACGGGAACACAGATACGCAGTATTTT. It encodes CASNGNTDTQYF.

The V gene is TRBV2, the J gene TRBJ2-4; weak D call: TRBD1 (6 bases). The V end was cut by 4 bases, the J end by 16 bases, with 17 bases between. The CDR3 contains 12 residues. The germline CDR1 and CDR2 sequences are SNHLY and FYNNEI. In DNA, the CDR3 is TGTGCCAGCAGTGGGGGTGACAGGATCCCCTACTTC. This translates into CASSGGDRIPYF. Based on the CDR3 plus reference TRBV2 and TRBJ2-4, the full variable domain is EPEVTQTPSHQVTQMGQEVILRCVPISNHLYFYWYRQILGQKVEFLVSFYNNEISEKSEIFDDQFSVERPDGSNFTLKIRSTKLEDSAMYFCASSGGDRIPYFGAGTRLSVL.

The chain links TRBV4-1 to TRBJ2-7, with D perhaps TRBD2 (5 bases). Per the germline V gene, CDR1 is MGHRA and CDR2 is YSYEKL. The germline V and J ends were trimmed by 1 base and 12 bases, with 16 bases remaining between them. CDR3 size: 13 residues. CDR3: CASSQGERNPRYF. CDR3 sequence (DNA): TGCGCCAGCAGCCAAGGAGAGCGGAATCCTAGGTACTTC.

The CDR3 reads CASSETIQRFNSPLHF. The CDR3 DNA reads TGTGCCAGCAGTGAAACAATACAGAGATTTAATTCACCCCTCCACTTT. The rearrangement uses TRBV2 and TRBJ1-6; no definite D call. Trimming removed 2 bases at V and 6 bases at J, with 14 bases between. Germline V gives CDR1 SNHLY, CDR2 FYNNEI. The CDR3 sequence is 16 residues long.

This clone was detected only a few times. The chain uses TRBV7-2 and TRBJ2-2; the match to TRBD1 covers 10 bases. Trimming took 5 bases from V and 7 from J; bases not matched to a gene: 7. The CDR3 sequence is 15 residues long. Per the germline V gene, CDR1 is SGHTA and CDR2 is FQGNSA. The CDR3: CASSGPGQGYGELFF. In DNA form, the CDR3 reads TGTGCCAGCAGCGGACCGGGACAGGGGTACGGGGAGCTGTTTTTT. Supplemented by reference TRBV7-2 and TRBJ2-2, the full variable domain reads GAGVSQSPSNKVTEKGKDVELRCDPISGHTALYWYRQSLGQGLEFLIYFQGNSAPDKSGLPSDRFSAERTGGSVSTLTIQRTQQEDSAVYLCASSGPGQGYGELFFGEGSRLTVL.

The chain employs TRBV28 and TRBJ2-5; 10 bases map to TRBD1. CDR1 is MDHEN and CDR2 is SYDVKM in the germline V gene. The CDR3 length is 15 residues. J gave up 5 bases and V 4 bases, and 7 bases lay outside the gene matches. The CDR3 sequence is CASSYAGTGVETQYF. The CDR3 DNA is TGTGCCAGCAGTTATGCCGGGACAGGGGTTGAGACCCAGTACTTC.

Only a few counts were recorded for this clone. The chain employs TRBV19 and TRBJ2-2; 7 bases are a match to TRBD2. Germline V gene sequence: CDR1 LNHDA, CDR2 SQIVND (reference sequence). Unmatched junction bases numbered 11, after V lost 6 bases and J lost 7 bases. This CDR3 has 15 residues. CDR3 nucleotide sequence: TGTGCCAGTAGGGGACTACACGATGTACTCGGGGAGCTGTTTTTT. Encoded protein: CASRGLHDVLGELFF.